Listed below are T cell receptor beta chains from one sample, sequenced in a study of T-cell memory formation after mild COVID-19. TCRdb reprocessed the 5' RACE reads via MiXCR and lists one record per CDR3 protein. The table includes around 510,000 distinct CDR3 sequences, roughly 20% detected once. Source material: PBMCs or a T cell subset sorted from them (not recorded which). The source is an adult woman who had mild COVID-19 (a few samples of this study predate the infection). Cell type and time point are not known. CDR3s include the opening cysteine and the closing phenylalanine or tryptophan. Fields, in order: CDR3 length, V gene, D gene, clone size, J gene, CDR3 DNA, CDR3 protein. D genes are given only for firm matches. Expanded clones get a size class; other rows say once, few or many, or leave the size out.

17	TRBV7-9	TRBD1	few	TRBJ1-2	TGTGCCAGCAGCTTAGGGTACAGGGGCCATCCTAACTATGGCTACACCTTC	CASSLGYRGHPNYGYTF
15	TRBV6-2/TRBV6-3	TRBD1	few	TRBJ1-5	TGTGCCAGCAGAGCCGACAGGGTAGGGAATCAGCCCCAGCATTTT	CASRADRVGNQPQHF
13	TRBV9	-	few	TRBJ2-5	TGTGCCAGCAGCGCCGCTAACCAAGAGACCCAGTACTTC	CASSAANQETQYF
15	TRBV9	-	-	TRBJ1-1	TGTGCCAGCAGCCCCGAGGGAGGGTATATCACTGAAGCTTTCTTT	CASSPEGGYITEAFF
14	TRBV12-3/TRBV12-4	-	-	TRBJ2-7	TGTGCCAGCAGTTCTCGACTAGAAGGGTACGAGCAGTACTTC	CASSSRLEGYEQYF
16	TRBV5-1	TRBD1	-	TRBJ2-2	TGCGCCAGCAGCTTGGAAGGACAGGCCGTCACCGGGGAGCTGTTTTTT	CASSLEGQAVTGELFF
15	TRBV3-1	TRBD1	few	TRBJ1-6	TGTGCCAGCAGCCTCGGGACAGCCCTCAATTCACCCCTCCACTTT	CASSLGTALNSPLHF
14	TRBV12-3/TRBV12-4	TRBD2	-	TRBJ2-5	TGTGCCAGCTTAGGGCTAGCGGAATGGGAGACCCAGTACTTC	CASLGLAEWETQYF
15	TRBV2	TRBD2	-	TRBJ2-1	TGTGCCAGCAGTGAACTCGCGGGGGGGCTTGCGACGTGGTTCTTC	CASSELAGGLATWFF
15	TRBV7-9	-	-	TRBJ2-1	TGTGCCAGCAGCCCTACGGGGAGCCCCTACAATGAGCAGTTCTTC	CASSPTGSPYNEQFF
17	TRBV6-5	TRBD2	few	TRBJ2-7	TGTGCCAGCAGTTACTCGAAACTAGCGGGAACACATTACGAGCAGTACTTC	CASSYSKLAGTHYEQYF
13	TRBV5-6	TRBD1	-	TRBJ1-1	TGTGCCAGCAGCTTTACAGGGGTGGCTGAAGCTTTCTTT	CASSFTGVAEAFF
13	TRBV5-1	-	-	TRBJ2-7	TGCGCCAGCACCCACGACGGCTCCTACGAGCAGTACTTC	CASTHDGSYEQYF
15	TRBV7-9	TRBD2	-	TRBJ2-3	TGTGCCAGCAGCTTTCCAACTAGCGGTGTAGATACGCAGTATTTT	CASSFPTSGVDTQYF
14	TRBV6-2/TRBV6-3	TRBD1	-	TRBJ2-1	TGTGCCAGCAGTCTACAGGGGGCACACAATGAGCAGTTCTTC	CASSLQGAHNEQFF
14	TRBV5-1	-	few	TRBJ2-7	TGCGCCAGCAGTTCCCGCTCAACCTCCTACGAGCAGTACTTC	CASSSRSTSYEQYF
13	TRBV7-2	-	-	TRBJ1-2	TGTGCCAGCAGGCTGGGCGGGGACTATGGCTACACCTTC	CASRLGGDYGYTF
13	TRBV29-1	-	few	TRBJ2-1	TGCAGCGTCACTAGAGGCTCCTACAATGAGCAGTTCTTC	CSVTRGSYNEQFF
16	TRBV5-6	-	-	TRBJ2-2	TGTGCCAGCAGCTTGGTTGGGCGGCTCCACACCGGGGAGCTGTTTTTT	CASSLVGRLHTGELFF
16	TRBV9	-	many	TRBJ2-1	TGTGCCAGCAGCGTAGGACTCCGCCCGGGGATCAATGAGCAGTTCTTC	CASSVGLRPGINEQFF
13	TRBV10-3	-	-	TRBJ1-2	TGTGCCATCATGGCCACGGATAACTATGGCTACACCTTC	CAIMATDNYGYTF
13	TRBV20-1	-	-	TRBJ2-7	TGCAGTGCTAGTCTACGCCAGCCCTACGAGCAGTACTTC	CSASLRQPYEQYF
11	TRBV2	-	once	TRBJ1-2	TGTGCCAGTGCACAGGGCGGCGGCTACACCTTC	CASAQGGGYTF
16	TRBV6-2/TRBV6-3	TRBD2	-	TRBJ2-1	TGTGCCAGCAGTCCACTCGGACTAGCGGTTGACAATGAGCAGTTCTTC	CASSPLGLAVDNEQFF
16	TRBV28	-	once	TRBJ2-7	TGTGCCAGCAGCCCGAGGTCGGCCTTCCCCTCCGACGAGCAGTACTTC	CASSPRSAFPSDEQYF
15	TRBV6-2/TRBV6-3	TRBD1	-	TRBJ1-6	TGTGCCAGCAGTCATCGTACAGGGGGTAATTCACCCCTCCACTTT	CASSHRTGGNSPLHF
12	TRBV20-1	-	-	TRBJ1-1	TGCAGTGCTCACCAGGGTGTACCTGAAGCTTTCTTT	CSAHQGVPEAFF
16	TRBV4-1	-	few	TRBJ2-7	TGCGCCAGCAGCCAAGACCCGTCGGGGAGCTCCTACGAGCAGTACTTC	CASSQDPSGSSYEQYF
15	TRBV5-1	-	once	TRBJ1-1	TGCGCCAGCAGCTTGGAGGTCCTCGGGAACACTGAAGCTTTCTTT	CASSLEVLGNTEAFF
14	TRBV4-1	TRBD2	few	TRBJ2-1	TGCGCCAGCAGCGGGCGGGGGGATTCAGGTGAGCAGTTCTTC	CASSGRGDSGEQFF
13	TRBV7-8	-	few	TRBJ1-1	TGTGCCAGCATACCGGGGGGAAACACTGAAGCTTTCTTT	CASIPGGNTEAFF
17	TRBV23-1	-	few	TRBJ2-1	TGCGCCAGCAGTCTTACAGGGCAGGGCCTCTCCTACAATGAGCAGTTCTTC	CASSLTGQGLSYNEQFF
13	TRBV20-1	-	-	TRBJ2-7	TGCAGTGGGGGTGGGCAGGGAAGGAACGAGCAGTACTTC	CSGGGQGRNEQYF
12	TRBV30	-	few	TRBJ2-5	TGTGCCTGGGGCGGGCCTAGGGAGACCCAGTACTTC	CAWGGPRETQYF
14	TRBV4-1	-	few	TRBJ2-7	TGCGCCAGCAGCCAATTACCAACCTCCTACGAGCAGTACTTC	CASSQLPTSYEQYF
15	TRBV5-1	-	-	TRBJ2-3	TGCGCCAGCAGCCCGAAGACACCTAGCACAGATACGCAGTATTTT	CASSPKTPSTDTQYF
15	TRBV25-1	-	few	TRBJ1-2	TGTGCCAGCAGAGCTCCCGGGACATTAAACTATGGCTACACCTTC	CASRAPGTLNYGYTF
16	TRBV18	-	-	TRBJ1-6	TGTGCCAGCTCACCAGGTACCGACAGGATCGGATCACCCCTCCACTTT	CASSPGTDRIGSPLHF
13	TRBV7-6	-	-	TRBJ2-1	TGTGCCAGCAGCATCCCGATAGGGAATGAGCAGTTCTTC	CASSIPIGNEQFF
13	TRBV24-1	-	-	TRBJ1-5	TGTGCCACCAGTGATTCGCGAGGGTGGCCCCAGCATTTT	CATSDSRGWPQHF
14	TRBV20-1	TRBD2	many	TRBJ2-2	TGCAGTGCTAGAGCTCCGGGGGGCACCGGGGAGCTGTTTTTT	CSARAPGGTGELFF
13	TRBV24-1	-	once	TRBJ2-2	TGTGCCACCAGTGATCGTATCTTCGGGGAGCTGTTTTTT	CATSDRIFGELFF
16	TRBV7-9	-	few	TRBJ2-3	TGTGCCAGCAGCTCGACGGGGACCCTCGGAACAGATACGCAGTATTTT	CASSSTGTLGTDTQYF